A single sample gave rise to the 14 T cell receptor beta chains below, sequenced in a study of CD8+ T cells in alopecia areata. Extracted RNA was reverse transcribed into cDNA, the sequencing template. The data were produced by immunoSEQ multiplex PCR, yet TCRdb's version contains in-frame clones alone and is incomplete. The sample has about 180,000 clones; 59% are singletons. Sequencing was performed on CD4+ T cells sorted from blood, taken at week 0. The receptor source for this set is a human donor with alopecia areata.

The rearrangement joins TRBV9 to TRBJ2-1; the D is unclear. Trimming took off 2 bases at V and 10 bases at J, with 13 bases between the two ends. Germline V CDR1 and CDR2: SGDLS, YYNGEE. There are 13 residues in the CDR3. CDR3 sequence: CASSVNPQWEQFF. CDR3 in DNA: TGTGCCAGCAGCGTCAACCCACAATGGGAGCAGTTCTTC.

The chain couples TRBV6-5 to TRBJ2-7; D unclear. The V and J ends lost 5 bases and 2 bases respectively, with 10 bases between them. This CDR3 is 13 amino acids long. Per germline, CDR1 MNHEY and CDR2 SVGAGI. The CDR3 spells CASSQTFPYEQYF. Written as DNA, the CDR3 is TGTGCCAGCAGTCAGACCTTCCCCTACGAGCAGTACTTC.

J is TRBJ2-2 and V is TRBV29-1; D gene uncertain. This CDR3 has 14 residues. Germline CDR1 is SQVTM and CDR2 is ANQGSEA. V gave up 4 bases and J gave up 0 bases, with 9 bases separating them. The CDR3 reads CSVVAPSNTGELFF. The CDR3 nucleotides are TGCAGCGTTGTGGCGCCCTCGAACACCGGGGAGCTGTTTTTT.

The CDR3 reads CASSRSLSYGYTF. In nucleotides, the CDR3 is TGTGCCAGCAGCCGGTCCCTGAGTTATGGCTACACCTTC. The chain combines TRBV6-5 with TRBJ1-2; D gene unclear. V was cut by 6 bases and J by 5 bases, with 13 bases left in between. The CDR3 has 13 residues. Germline V lookup: CDR1 MNHEY, CDR2 SVGAGI.

The sample holds a few counts of this clone. The chain couples TRBV29-1 to TRBJ2-1; weak D call: TRBD2 (5 bases). The germline V gene encodes CDR1 SQVTM and CDR2 ANQGSEA. The V end was cut by 5 bases, the J end by 7 bases, with 6 bases between. This CDR3 spans 10 amino acids. CDR3 amino acids: CSVTGNEQFF. The DNA for the CDR3 is TGCAGCGTTACGGGGAATGAGCAGTTCTTC.

This chain links TRBV29-1 with TRBJ2-7; tentative D call: TRBD1 (6 bases). Per germline, CDR1 SQVTM and CDR2 ANQGSEA. The CDR3 extends over 13 amino acids. Trimming took off 6 bases at V and 4 bases at J, with 16 bases between the two ends. For the CDR3, the DNA is TGCAGCGTGAGGGACACCCAGGGGTACGAGCAGTACTTC. Its protein is CSVRDTQGYEQYF.

The genes are TRBV7-9 and TRBJ1-5, with TRBD1 as a possible D gene (5 bases). Trimming took off 4 bases at V and 3 bases at J, with 16 bases between the two ends. The germline CDR1 and CDR2 sequences are SEHNR and FQNEAQ (reference sequence). This CDR3 has 16 residues. The CDR3 sequence: CASSSYGTLNNQPQHF. Written as DNA, the CDR3 is TGTGCCAGCAGCTCTTACGGGACTCTTAACAATCAGCCCCAGCATTTT.

The chain has TRBV30 and TRBJ1-1; D is unresolved. CDR1 GTSNPN and CDR2 SVGIG come from the germline V gene (reference sequence). This CDR3 has 12 residues. Deletions cut 4 bases from V and 5 bases from J, with 11 bases between. CDR3 protein: CAWNFAKTEAFF. Written as DNA, the CDR3 is TGTGCCTGGAATTTTGCGAAGACTGAAGCTTTCTTT.

The chain combines TRBV7-9 with TRBJ1-6; D not resolved. Germline V gene lookup returns CDR1 SEHNR and CDR2 FQNEAQ (reference sequence). V was trimmed by 0 bases and J by 0 bases, leaving 6 bases between them. The CDR3 sequence is 16 residues long. In DNA form, the CDR3 reads TGTGCCAGCAGCTTAGCCTCACACTCCTATAATTCACCCCTCCACTTT. As protein: CASSLASHSYNSPLHF. Filled out from reference TRBV7-9 and TRBJ1-6, the complete variable domain reads DTGVSQNPRHKITKRGQNVTFRCDPISEHNRLYWYRQTLGQGPEFLTYFQNEAQLEKSRLLSDRFSAERPKGSFSTLEIQRTEQGDSAMYLCASSLASHSYNSPLHFGNGTRLTVT.

As concerns this clone: Other DNA sequences from this sample encode an identical CDR3 as well. CDR3 bases: TGCAGCGTTGAGCGCCGGCAGAACACTGAAGCTTTCTTT. Translated, it gives CSVERRQNTEAFF. The chain couples TRBV29-1 to TRBJ1-1, with no clear D. CDR3 length: 13 residues. Germline loops: CDR1 SQVTM, CDR2 ANQGSEA. V was clipped by 3 bases and J by 1 base, with 9 bases between them.

The rearrangement links TRBV7-2 to TRBJ1-2; D ambiguous. Germline V gives CDR1 SGHTA, CDR2 FQGNSA. The V gene lost 3 bases and the J gene lost 2 bases, with 7 bases spanning the gap. The CDR3 loop spans 13 amino acids. This CDR3 reads CASSFGRNYGYTF. The CDR3 DNA follows: TGTGCCAGCAGCTTTGGACGGAACTATGGCTACACCTTC.

This clone was counted only a few times. V usage is TRBV29-1 and J usage is TRBJ2-3, with TRBD2 identical over 7 bases. The trim removed 4 bases at V and 0 bases at J, leaving 7 bases unmatched. Germline V gene data show CDR1 as SQVTM and CDR2 as ANQGSEA. The CDR3 has 15 amino acids. This chain's CDR3 is CSVGRLAASTDTQYF. The CDR3 nucleotides are TGCAGCGTTGGAAGGCTAGCGGCGAGCACAGATACGCAGTATTTT.

The chain employs TRBV4-2 and TRBJ2-7; the D gene is possibly TRBD1 (6 bases). Deletions cut 0 bases from V and 7 bases from J, with 22 bases between. This CDR3 is built from 17 residues. Germline values: CDR1 LGHNA, CDR2 YNFKEQ. CDR3 sequence reads: CASSQERDTGSSAEQYF. The CDR3 bases are TGTGCCAGCAGCCAAGAAAGGGACACAGGGAGCTCTGCGGAGCAGTACTTC.

This clone has just a few counts. V gene TRBV29-1 combines with J gene TRBJ1-2, with unresolved D. Between the trimmed V and J ends, which lost 4 bases and 2 bases, there was a span of 11 bases. CDR1 is SQVTM and CDR2 is ANQGSEA in the germline V gene. The CDR3 is 13 amino acids. In DNA, the CDR3 is TGCAGCGTTGGATCAGGCGGCAACTATGGCTACACCTTC. As protein: CSVGSGGNYGYTF.